This T cell receptor (beta chain) derives from a study of control samples from healthy donors and cancer patients. The V gene's germline CDR1 is MNHEY and CDR2 SVGAGI. The V and J ends lost 2 bases and 7 bases, in that order; junction bases with no gene match: 13. The CDR3 spans 16 residues. Sequenced by immunoSEQ multiplex PCR; TCRdb stores in-frame clones only, minus some. The data contain 40,000 to 50,000 clones, about 93% of them seen just once; the ten biggest clones take up around 20%. This clonotype was sampled from a woman aged 45-60 years with head and neck cancer. The chain carries TRBV6-5 and TRBJ1-2; 7 bases align to TRBD1. Sequenced sample: PBMCs. CDR3 nucleotides: TGTGCCAGCAGTTACAGCCCTTCGACAGGGAAGGGTGGCTACACCTTC. Its translation: CASSYSPSTGKGGYTF.